A single sample gave rise to the 5 T cell receptor beta chains below, sequenced in a study of blood T cell repertoires in COVID-19. Clones were read by immunoSEQ multiplex PCR, and TCRdb kept only the in-frame ones, dropping some. The table records around 260,000 clones, 84% of them present only once. Sample: PBMCs or T cells enriched from blood (not recorded which). Every receptor here comes from a man aged 25 to 40 with acute COVID-19.

This clone was counted a single time. V is TRBV25-1 and J is TRBJ1-2; D unresolved. CDR1 is MGHDK, CDR2 SYGVNS, per germline. V lost 1 base and J lost 0, with 6 bases in between. The CDR3 length is 14 residues. CDR3 protein: CASSESGPNYGYTF. The DNA of the CDR3 is TGTGCCAGCAGTGAATCGGGTCCTAACTATGGCTACACCTTC.

The genes are TRBV3-1 (or the pseudogene TRBV3-2) and TRBJ1-5; tentative D call: TRBD1 (5 bases). The V end was cut by 1 base, the J end by 6 bases, with 13 bases between. The germline CDR1 and CDR2 sequences are LGHDT and YNNKEL (reference sequence). There are 15 residues in the CDR3. CDR3 in amino acids: CASSQGAGPSQPQHF. The DNA of the CDR3 is TGTGCCAGCAGCCAAGGAGCAGGGCCTAGTCAGCCCCAGCATTTT.

This clone was recorded only once. The chain carries TRBV19 and TRBJ1-3; tentative D call: TRBD1 (6 bases). The CDR3 extends over 16 amino acids. Germline V gives CDR1 LNHDA, CDR2 SQIVND (reference sequence). V was shortened by 5 bases and J by 4 bases, with 18 bases between the two germline ends. Written as DNA, the CDR3 is TGTGCCAGTAGTCCCAGACAGGCGACGTTGGGAAACACCATATATTTT. It translates to CASSPRQATLGNTIYF. Together with reference TRBV19 and TRBJ1-3, the CDR3 gives the full variable domain: DGGITQSPKYLFRKEGQNVTLSCEQNLNHDAMYWYRQDPGQGLRLIYYSQIVNDFQKGDIAEGYSVSREKKESFPLTVTSAQKNPTAFYLCASSPRQATLGNTIYFGEGSWLTVV.

There are a few counts of this clone. This CDR3 reads CASTGGGDPRFWDTQYF. CDR3 bases: TGTGCCAGCACCGGAGGAGGGGACCCCCGATTCTGGGATACGCAGTATTTT. This chain joins TRBV7-9 and TRBJ2-3, with TRBD2 as a possible D gene (6 bases). The CDR3 covers 17 residues. CDR1 and CDR2 (germline): SEHNR, FQNEAQ (reference sequence). V dropped 7 bases and J dropped 6 bases, with 26 bases sitting between them. The full variable domain, rest sourced from reference TRBV7-9 and TRBJ2-3, is DTGVSQNPRHKITKRGQNVTFRCDPISEHNRLYWYRQTLGQGPEFLTYFQNEAQLEKSRLLSDRFSAERPKGSFSTLEIQRTEQGDSAMYLCASTGGGDPRFWDTQYFGPGTRLTVL.

J is TRBJ2-1 and V is TRBV6-5; TRBD1 might be the D (5 bases). CDR3 length: 16 amino acids. Germline values: CDR1 MNHEY, CDR2 SVGAGI. V lost 2 bases and J lost 8, with 19 bases in between. The CDR3 bases are TGTGCCAGCAGTTACGCCCAGGGCCCGGAGACATATGAGCAGTTCTTC. Translating it yields CASSYAQGPETYEQFF.